The clone carrying this T cell receptor (beta chain) was recorded many times. The target antigen is unknown. Addition of a universal primer site occurred through template switching, and cDNA carried unique molecular identifiers. From the 5' RACE reads, TCRdb called clonotypes with MiXCR, one entry per CDR3 protein. The repertoire holds approximately 630,000 distinct CDR3 sequences, with 7.1% as singletons. The record originates from a study of identical twins. V gave up 6 bases and J gave up 6 bases; unmatched junction bases: 3. This CDR3 spans 15 amino acids. Study-level results: Fewer insertions characterized abundant cord blood beta clonotypes, whereas memory repertoires showed none.

Another study also made use of these data, one on yellow fever vaccine responses in identical twins. That source reports: A vaccine T cell response that seemed partly convergent and partly personalized was reported in twins.

The source of this sequence is a woman under 30 in good health. The gene calls are TRBV12-3 or TRBV12-4 and TRBJ2-2, with 14 bases fitting TRBD2. The sample consisted of PBMCs. The chain's CDR3 is CASRPGLAGAGELFF. The CDR3 DNA reads TGTGCCAGCAGACCGGGACTAGCGGGAGCCGGGGAGCTGTTTTTT.